This T cell receptor (beta chain) was identified in a study of cytomegalovirus exposure and HLA in healthy donors. The overall study: It was reported in a later analysis that the 120 or so validation repertoires used the same platform as the 666 first-cohort repertoires. Study-level points and caveats: CMV antigen specificity of a few CMV-associated chains was confirmed in vitro. A classifier reportedly called cytomegalovirus status with high sensitivity and specificity. Overall, around 150 TCR beta chains were annotated as cytomegalovirus-associated.

Sequenced by immunoSEQ multiplex PCR; TCRdb stores in-frame clones only, minus some. The table records 200,000 to 300,000 clones, about 92% of them present only once. As concerns this clone: Its antigen is as yet unknown.

The trim removed 7 bases at V and 7 bases at J, leaving 8 bases unmatched. This CDR3 has 14 residues. Germline lookup yields CDR1 SNHLY and CDR2 FYNNEI. The chain links TRBV2 to TRBJ2-7; 12 bases map to TRBD2. Input material: PBMCs. The clonotype originates from a woman aged 25 to 39 in good health and CMV-seronegative. CDR3 coding DNA: TGTGCCAGCAACCAACTAGCGGGAGGTTTTGAGCAGTACTTC. Translating it yields CASNQLAGGFEQYF.